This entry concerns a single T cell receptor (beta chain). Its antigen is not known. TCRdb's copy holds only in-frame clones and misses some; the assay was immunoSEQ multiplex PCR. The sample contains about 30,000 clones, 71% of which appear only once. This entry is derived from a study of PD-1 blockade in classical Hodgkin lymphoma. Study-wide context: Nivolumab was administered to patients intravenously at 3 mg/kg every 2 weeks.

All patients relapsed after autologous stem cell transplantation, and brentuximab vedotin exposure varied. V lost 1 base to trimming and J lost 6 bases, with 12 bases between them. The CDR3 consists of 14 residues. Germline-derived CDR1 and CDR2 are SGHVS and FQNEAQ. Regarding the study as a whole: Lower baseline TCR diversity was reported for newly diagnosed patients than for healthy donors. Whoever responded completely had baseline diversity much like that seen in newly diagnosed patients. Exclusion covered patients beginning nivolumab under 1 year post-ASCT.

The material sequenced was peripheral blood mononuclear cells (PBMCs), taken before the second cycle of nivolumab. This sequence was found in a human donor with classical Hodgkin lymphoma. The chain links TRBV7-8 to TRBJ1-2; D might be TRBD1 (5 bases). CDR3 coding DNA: TGTGCCAGCAGCTTAGGGGGCCATGGGGATGGCTACACCTTC. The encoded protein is CASSLGGHGDGYTF.